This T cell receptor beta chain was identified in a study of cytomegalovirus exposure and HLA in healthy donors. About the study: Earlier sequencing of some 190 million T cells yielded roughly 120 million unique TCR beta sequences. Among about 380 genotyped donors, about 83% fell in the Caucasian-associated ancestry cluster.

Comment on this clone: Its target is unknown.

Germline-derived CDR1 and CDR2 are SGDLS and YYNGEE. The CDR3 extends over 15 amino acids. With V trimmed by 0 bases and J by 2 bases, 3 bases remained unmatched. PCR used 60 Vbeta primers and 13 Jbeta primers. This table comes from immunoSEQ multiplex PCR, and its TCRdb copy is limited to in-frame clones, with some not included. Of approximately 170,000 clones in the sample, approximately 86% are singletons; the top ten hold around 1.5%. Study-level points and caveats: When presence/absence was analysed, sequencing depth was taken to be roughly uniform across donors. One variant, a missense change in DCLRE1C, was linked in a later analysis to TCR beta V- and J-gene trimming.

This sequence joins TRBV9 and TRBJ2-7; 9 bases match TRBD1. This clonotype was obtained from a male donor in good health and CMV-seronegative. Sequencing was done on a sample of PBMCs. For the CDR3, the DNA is TGTGCCAGCAGCGTAGAGGACAGGGGCCCCTACGAGCAGTACTTC. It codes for CASSVEDRGPYEQYF.